Listed below are T cell receptor beta chains from one sample, sequenced in a study of blood T cell repertoires in COVID-19. TCRdb's table, derived via immunoSEQ multiplex PCR, lists solely in-frame clones and lacks some. The sample shows about 44,000 clones, 89% of them seen only once. Source material: peripheral blood. These receptors all come from a man in his 70s with active COVID-19. The CDR3 runs from the conserved cysteine through the conserved F or W. Only some rows state a clone size, as once, few, many or a class for expanded clones.

J: TRBJ2-7; size: .; V: TRBV20-1; length: 11; CDR3: CSPDRPAEQYF
J: TRBJ1-5; size: once; V: TRBV21-1; length: 15; CDR3: CASSKVSQVNQPQHF
J: TRBJ2-4; size: .; V: TRBV5-6; length: 14; CDR3: CASSFIGPDRGQYF
J: TRBJ1-1; size: .; V: TRBV5-1; length: 14; CDR3: CASSEGDMNTEAFF
J: TRBJ1-6; size: .; V: TRBV18; length: 14; CDR3: CASSPQSGTETLHF
J: TRBJ2-6; size: .; V: TRBV7-3; length: 15; CDR3: CASSLDSSGANVLTF
J: TRBJ2-2; size: once; V: TRBV10-2; length: 17; CDR3: CASSLPGGRANTGELFF
J: TRBJ2-1; size: .; V: TRBV6-4; length: 11; CDR3: CASRQDNEQFF
J: TRBJ1-5; size: .; V: TRBV3-1/TRBV3-2; length: 20; CDR3: CASSQAPWTGRGSDGQPQHF
J: TRBJ2-7; size: .; V: TRBV11-2; length: 15; CDR3: CASSLENTGAYEQYF
J: TRBJ1-2; size: .; V: TRBV12-3/TRBV12-4; length: 13; CDR3: CASSKGEVRGYTF
J: TRBJ2-5; size: .; V: TRBV11-1; length: 15; CDR3: CASRLGGGGEETQYF
J: TRBJ1-2; size: .; V: TRBV7-2; length: 13; CDR3: CASSSQTNYGYTF
J: TRBJ2-2; size: .; V: TRBV9; length: 17; CDR3: CASSRDRDNANTGELFF
J: TRBJ2-7; size: once; V: TRBV7-2; length: 15; CDR3: CASSLRGRGTYEQYF
J: TRBJ2-1; size: .; V: TRBV7-3; length: 15; CDR3: CASSLARGGFNEQFF
J: TRBJ1-1; size: .; V: TRBV7-9; length: 15; CDR3: CASSLQGMGNTEAFF
J: TRBJ1-2; size: .; V: TRBV11-3; length: 15; CDR3: CASSPAGGRICGYTF
J: TRBJ1-5; size: .; V: TRBV7-8; length: 16; CDR3: CASSLGTGSGNQPQHF
J: TRBJ2-5; size: .; V: TRBV3-1/TRBV3-2; length: 15; CDR3: CASSQAGQNQETQYF
J: TRBJ1-3; size: .; V: TRBV7-6; length: 14; CDR3: CASSLSGAGNTIYF
J: TRBJ2-5; size: .; V: TRBV15; length: 15; CDR3: CATSRDRVSQETQYF
J: TRBJ2-1; size: .; V: TRBV2; length: 13; CDR3: CASSVRGRTKQFF
J: TRBJ2-1; size: .; V: TRBV6-4; length: 13; CDR3: CASSPGGNNEQFF
J: TRBJ1-3; size: .; V: TRBV2; length: 18; CDR3: CASSRPDRGMSSGNTIYF
J: TRBJ2-7; size: .; V: TRBV7-8; length: 12; CDR3: CASSPTPPEQYF
J: TRBJ2-5; size: .; V: TRBV21-1; length: 17; CDR3: CASSNGRGGFLQETQYF
J: TRBJ2-1; size: once; V: TRBV6-1; length: 15; CDR3: CASSEWGVSYNEQFF
J: TRBJ2-1; size: .; V: TRBV6-6; length: 17; CDR3: CASSPHTSGGNYNEQFF
J: TRBJ1-4; size: once; V: TRBV18; length: 17; CDR3: CASSPPRSGGNNEKLFF
J: TRBJ1-1; size: .; V: TRBV18; length: 15; CDR3: CASSPSPQGNTEAFF
J: TRBJ2-1; size: .; V: TRBV5-1; length: 15; CDR3: CASSPFGGPYNEQFF
J: TRBJ2-3; size: .; V: TRBV5-1; length: 12; CDR3: CASRLTETAQYF
J: TRBJ2-7; size: .; V: TRBV19; length: 16; CDR3: CASSMYGRGAYPEQYF
J: TRBJ2-5; size: .; V: TRBV9; length: 16; CDR3: CASSVAMGQSQETQYF
J: TRBJ2-1; size: .; V: TRBV3-1/TRBV3-2; length: 14; CDR3: CASSPLGQGGEQFF
J: TRBJ2-1; size: .; V: TRBV4-3; length: 18; CDR3: CASSQEYPAGGLYNEQFF
J: TRBJ1-1; size: .; V: TRBV5-1; length: 15; CDR3: CASSLEVREGTEAFF